This T cell receptor (beta chain) was identified in a study of T-cell reconstitution after alpha-beta-depleted transplantation in children. Researchers prepared the TCRbeta library using unique molecular identifiers, the study reports. TCRdb passed the PCR reads through MiXCR, listing each CDR3 protein once. The sample holds approximately 630,000 distinct CDR3 sequences, around 13% seen once. CDR3 length: 12 residues. The germline V gene has CDR1 DFQATT and CDR2 SNEGSKA (reference sequence). Trimming pared 3 bases from V and 6 bases from J, leaving 8 bases between. This clonotype was recorded many times. Its antigen is currently unknown. General observations from the study: Approximately two months post-transplant, alpha-beta T cells reportedly originated from several hundred expanded graft clones. Surviving recipient T cells and thymic progenitors accounted for the high day-60 TCRbeta diversity observed in some patients. T cells produced anew were the main source of T-cell counts and diversity one year after transplant.

The chain recombines TRBV20-1 with TRBJ2-2; D is ambiguous. The origin of this receptor is a girl aged 2 to 10 with congenital amegakaryocytic thrombocytopenia, due to receive a stem cell transplant. Sequencing used PBMCs, obtained before TCRalphabeta/CD19-depleted stem cell transplant. This chain's CDR3 is CSASNSPGELFF. The CDR3 nucleotides are TGCAGTGCTAGTAATAGCCCCGGGGAGCTGTTTTTT.